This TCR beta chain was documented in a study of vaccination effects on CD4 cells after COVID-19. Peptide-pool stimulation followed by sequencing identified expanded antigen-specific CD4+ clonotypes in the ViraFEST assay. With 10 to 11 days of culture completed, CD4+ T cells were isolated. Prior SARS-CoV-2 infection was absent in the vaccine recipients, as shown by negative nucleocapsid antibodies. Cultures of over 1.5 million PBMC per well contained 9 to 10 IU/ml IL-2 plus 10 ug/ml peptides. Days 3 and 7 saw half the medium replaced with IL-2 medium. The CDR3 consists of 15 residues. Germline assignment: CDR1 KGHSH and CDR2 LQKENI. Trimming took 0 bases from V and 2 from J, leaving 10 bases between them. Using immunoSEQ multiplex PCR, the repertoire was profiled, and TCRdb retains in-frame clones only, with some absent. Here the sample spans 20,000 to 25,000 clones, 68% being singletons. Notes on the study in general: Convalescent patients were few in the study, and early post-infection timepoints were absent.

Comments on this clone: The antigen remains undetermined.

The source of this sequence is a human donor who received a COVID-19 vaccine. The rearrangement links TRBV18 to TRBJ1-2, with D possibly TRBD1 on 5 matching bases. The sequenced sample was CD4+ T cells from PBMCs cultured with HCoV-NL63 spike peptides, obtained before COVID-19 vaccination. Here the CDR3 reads CASSPPARENYGYTF. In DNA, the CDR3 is TGTGCCAGCTCACCACCGGCCAGGGAGAACTATGGCTACACCTTC. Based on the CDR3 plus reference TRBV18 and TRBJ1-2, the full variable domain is NAGVMQNPRHLVRRRGQEARLRCSPMKGHSHVYWYRQLPEEGLKFMVYLQKENIIDESGMPKERFSAEFPKEGPSILRIQQVVRGDSAAYFCASSPPARENYGYTFGSGTRLTVV.